The rows below give T cell receptor beta chains drawn from one sample of a study of early T cells in non-severe SARS-CoV-2 infection. TCRdb called the 5' RACE reads again in MiXCR, with one record for every CDR3 protein. The sample shows around 82,000 distinct CDR3 sequences, around 11% of them seen only once. The material sequenced was whole blood. The receptors come from an adult who was a healthcare worker with PCR-confirmed SARS-CoV-2 infection or an uninfected control (not recorded which). The CDR3 runs from the conserved cysteine through the conserved F or W. A D gene is named only where the DNA matches it firmly. The size entry is marked missing in some rows and otherwise reads once, few, many or a size class.

abundance: many; v_gene: TRBV20-1; j_gene: TRBJ2-7; d_gene: -; CDR3nt: TGCAGTGCCCATGAGGTTTTAGGGGGCGAGCAGTACTTC; CDR3aa: CSAHEVLGGEQYF
abundance: few; v_gene: TRBV7-6; j_gene: TRBJ2-1; d_gene: -; CDR3nt: TGTGCCAGCAGCTTAGTGGGCAGGGGCTTCAGCTCCTACAATGAGCAGTTCTTC; CDR3aa: CASSLVGRGFSSYNEQFF
abundance: -; v_gene: TRBV6-2/TRBV6-3; j_gene: TRBJ1-5; d_gene: -; CDR3nt: TGTGCCAGCAGTTGGGGAGGACAGCCTTATCAGCCCCAGCATTTT; CDR3aa: CASSWGGQPYQPQHF
abundance: -; v_gene: TRBV5-6; j_gene: TRBJ2-1; d_gene: TRBD2; CDR3nt: TGTGCCAGCAGCATTGGGACTAGCGGGGGTACCTACAATGAGCAGTTCTTC; CDR3aa: CASSIGTSGGTYNEQFF
abundance: -; v_gene: TRBV29-1; j_gene: TRBJ1-1; d_gene: -; CDR3nt: TGCAGCGTTAACAGGAAGAACACTGAAGCTTTCTTT; CDR3aa: CSVNRKNTEAFF
abundance: many; v_gene: TRBV6-2/TRBV6-3; j_gene: TRBJ1-2; d_gene: TRBD1; CDR3nt: TGTGCCAGCAGCACGACAGGGATCCATGGCTACACCTTC; CDR3aa: CASSTTGIHGYTF
abundance: many; v_gene: TRBV18; j_gene: TRBJ2-2; d_gene: -; CDR3nt: TGTGCCAGCTCACCACGGCCGGGACGAAACACCGGGGAGCTGTTTTTT; CDR3aa: CASSPRPGRNTGELFF
abundance: few; v_gene: TRBV5-6; j_gene: TRBJ1-5; d_gene: -; CDR3nt: TGTGCCAGCAGCTTGGGAACCCAGACGGCTCAGCCCCAGCATTTT; CDR3aa: CASSLGTQTAQPQHF
abundance: -; v_gene: TRBV7-2; j_gene: TRBJ2-7; d_gene: -; CDR3nt: TGTGCCAGCATTTCGGTCTCGGGGGACGGAGAGCAGTACTTC; CDR3aa: CASISVSGDGEQYF
abundance: -; v_gene: TRBV24-1; j_gene: TRBJ2-2; d_gene: TRBD1; CDR3nt: TGTGCCACCAGTGATTCGGACAGGGAATACACCGGGGAGCTGTTTTTT; CDR3aa: CATSDSDREYTGELFF
abundance: few; v_gene: TRBV7-2; j_gene: TRBJ2-2; d_gene: -; CDR3nt: TGTGCCAGCAGCTTAGACTTTACCCCCGCCGGGGAGCTGTTTTTT; CDR3aa: CASSLDFTPAGELFF
abundance: many; v_gene: TRBV30; j_gene: TRBJ2-3; d_gene: TRBD1; CDR3nt: TGTGCCTGGACCCCCGGGACAGGGGTCGGCACAGATACGCAGTATTTT; CDR3aa: CAWTPGTGVGTDTQYF
abundance: many; v_gene: TRBV20-1; j_gene: TRBJ1-2; d_gene: -; CDR3nt: TGCAGTGCTAGAGAGGAGGGTAGGGACTATGGCTACACCTTC; CDR3aa: CSAREEGRDYGYTF
abundance: many; v_gene: TRBV7-6; j_gene: TRBJ1-1; d_gene: TRBD1; CDR3nt: TGTGCCAGCAGCTTTCAGGGACAGGGAGACACTGAAGCTTTCTTT; CDR3aa: CASSFQGQGDTEAFF
abundance: few; v_gene: TRBV7-9; j_gene: TRBJ2-1; d_gene: TRBD2; CDR3nt: TGTGCCAGCAGCCCGTTCGGGGGGGAGACCTACAATGAGCAGTTCTTC; CDR3aa: CASSPFGGETYNEQFF
abundance: once; v_gene: TRBV7-2; j_gene: TRBJ2-3; d_gene: TRBD2; CDR3nt: TGTGCCAGCAGCTTATTACTAGCGGGGGACCCAGATACGCAGTATTTT; CDR3aa: CASSLLLAGDPDTQYF
abundance: many; v_gene: TRBV12-3/TRBV12-4; j_gene: TRBJ2-2; d_gene: -; CDR3nt: TGTGCCAGCAGTCCTGGGATCGCCACCGGGGAGCTGTTTTTT; CDR3aa: CASSPGIATGELFF
abundance: -; v_gene: TRBV2; j_gene: TRBJ2-2; d_gene: -; CDR3nt: TGTGCCAGTGATGAGGCGTCCGGGGAGCTGTTTTTT; CDR3aa: CASDEASGELFF
abundance: many; v_gene: TRBV6-2/TRBV6-3; j_gene: TRBJ2-2; d_gene: -; CDR3nt: TGTGCCAGCAGTTACACAGGATTAAACACCGGGGAGCTGTTTTTT; CDR3aa: CASSYTGLNTGELFF
abundance: many; v_gene: TRBV12-2; j_gene: TRBJ2-7; d_gene: -; CDR3nt: TGTGCAAGTCGCTTAACAGGAGGGTACGAGCAGTACTTC; CDR3aa: CASRLTGGYEQYF
abundance: many; v_gene: TRBV6-5; j_gene: TRBJ1-1; d_gene: -; CDR3nt: TGTGCCAGCAACTCCAACAGCGACACTGAAGCTTTCTTT; CDR3aa: CASNSNSDTEAFF
abundance: -; v_gene: TRBV7-3; j_gene: TRBJ2-1; d_gene: -; CDR3nt: TGTGCCAGCAGCTTCCAGGGACGTAGAAATGAGCAGTTCTTC; CDR3aa: CASSFQGRRNEQFF
abundance: few; v_gene: TRBV6-5; j_gene: TRBJ1-1; d_gene: -; CDR3nt: TGTGCCAGCAGTTACCTGGCAGGGGAATACACTGAAGCTTTCTTT; CDR3aa: CASSYLAGEYTEAFF
abundance: -; v_gene: TRBV6-5; j_gene: TRBJ2-7; d_gene: TRBD2; CDR3nt: TGTGCCAGCATGTGGGAGGGTGGGACCGAGCAGTACTTC; CDR3aa: CASMWEGGTEQYF
abundance: -; v_gene: TRBV20-1; j_gene: TRBJ1-2; d_gene: -; CDR3nt: TGCAGTGCTAACTATGGCTACACCTTC; CDR3aa: CSANYGYTF
abundance: -; v_gene: TRBV29-1; j_gene: TRBJ2-1; d_gene: -; CDR3nt: TGCAGCGTTGAAGATCTGAGGGAGCAGTTCTTC; CDR3aa: CSVEDLREQFF
abundance: few; v_gene: TRBV7-9; j_gene: TRBJ1-1; d_gene: -; CDR3nt: TGTGCCAGCAGCCATGGGGGGCACACTGAAGCTTTCTTT; CDR3aa: CASSHGGHTEAFF
abundance: many; v_gene: TRBV29-1; j_gene: TRBJ1-2; d_gene: -; CDR3nt: TGCAGCGTTGTCGGGCAGGTCTATGGCTACACCTTC; CDR3aa: CSVVGQVYGYTF
abundance: many; v_gene: TRBV14; j_gene: TRBJ2-5; d_gene: -; CDR3nt: TGTGCCAGCGGATCACAAGAGACCCAGTACTTC; CDR3aa: CASGSQETQYF
abundance: few; v_gene: TRBV29-1; j_gene: TRBJ2-7; d_gene: TRBD1; CDR3nt: TGCAGCGTTCAACCACCGGGACAGTTCGAGCAGTACTTC; CDR3aa: CSVQPPGQFEQYF
abundance: few; v_gene: TRBV14; j_gene: TRBJ2-3; d_gene: -; CDR3nt: TGTGCCAGCAGCCAAGCCTGGTCCACAGATACGCAGTATTTT; CDR3aa: CASSQAWSTDTQYF
abundance: -; v_gene: TRBV7-6; j_gene: TRBJ1-2; d_gene: TRBD1; CDR3nt: TGTGCCAGCAGTTATAGGACAGGGCCCTATGGCTACACCTTC; CDR3aa: CASSYRTGPYGYTF
abundance: -; v_gene: TRBV19; j_gene: TRBJ1-4; d_gene: TRBD1; CDR3nt: TGTGCCAGTACCACCTTGGGACAGGGGAATACTAATGAAAAACTGTTTTTT; CDR3aa: CASTTLGQGNTNEKLFF
abundance: few; v_gene: TRBV12-3/TRBV12-4; j_gene: TRBJ2-5; d_gene: TRBD2; CDR3nt: TGTGCCAGCACCGTAGCGGGGGGCACGAAAGAGACCCAGTACTTC; CDR3aa: CASTVAGGTKETQYF
abundance: few; v_gene: TRBV6-5; j_gene: TRBJ1-2; d_gene: -; CDR3nt: TGTGCCAGCAGTTACTCGTCCGTACAGGGAGGCTATGGCTACACCTTC; CDR3aa: CASSYSSVQGGYGYTF
abundance: -; v_gene: TRBV7-6; j_gene: TRBJ2-5; d_gene: -; CDR3nt: TGTGCCAGCAGCGCGACTGGGCAAGAGACCCAGTACTTC; CDR3aa: CASSATGQETQYF
abundance: few; v_gene: TRBV5-6; j_gene: TRBJ2-1; d_gene: -; CDR3nt: TGTGCCAGCAGCTTGGGGAGCGGCTACTCCTACAATGAGCAGTTCTTC; CDR3aa: CASSLGSGYSYNEQFF
abundance: few; v_gene: TRBV30; j_gene: TRBJ1-4; d_gene: -; CDR3nt: TGTGCCTGGAGTGACGGGGTCGATGAAAAACTGTTTTTT; CDR3aa: CAWSDGVDEKLFF
abundance: many; v_gene: TRBV5-1; j_gene: TRBJ2-5; d_gene: -; CDR3nt: TGCGCCAGCAGCTTGGAAGTCCAAGAGACCCAGTACTTC; CDR3aa: CASSLEVQETQYF
abundance: -; v_gene: TRBV20-1; j_gene: TRBJ1-6; d_gene: -; CDR3nt: TGCAGTGCTAGGACCCCGGGATCTAATTCACCCCTCCACTTT; CDR3aa: CSARTPGSNSPLHF
abundance: -; v_gene: TRBV7-8; j_gene: TRBJ2-5; d_gene: -; CDR3nt: TGTGCCAGCAGCGCAAGGGGGACCCAGTACTTC; CDR3aa: CASSARGTQYF
abundance: few; v_gene: TRBV12-3/TRBV12-4; j_gene: TRBJ2-2; d_gene: -; CDR3nt: TGTGCCAGCAGACTCAGGGGGAACACCGGGGAGCTGTTTTTT; CDR3aa: CASRLRGNTGELFF
abundance: many; v_gene: TRBV27; j_gene: TRBJ1-6; d_gene: -; CDR3nt: TGTGCCAGCAGTTTCCAGGGGCAGGCCAGCTATAATTCACCCCTCCACTTT; CDR3aa: CASSFQGQASYNSPLHF
abundance: -; v_gene: TRBV2; j_gene: TRBJ2-3; d_gene: TRBD2; CDR3nt: TGTGCCAGCACCGGCGGGGGGGCTATCACAGATACGCAGTATTTT; CDR3aa: CASTGGGAITDTQYF
abundance: many; v_gene: TRBV18; j_gene: TRBJ1-1; d_gene: -; CDR3nt: TGTGCCAGCTCACCACTAAGGGAGGGGACTGAAGCTTTCTTT; CDR3aa: CASSPLREGTEAFF
abundance: -; v_gene: TRBV6-5; j_gene: TRBJ1-5; d_gene: -; CDR3nt: TGTGCCAGCAGGTCCACAGGGTCCCAGCCCCAGCATTTT; CDR3aa: CASRSTGSQPQHF
abundance: many; v_gene: TRBV11-3; j_gene: TRBJ2-1; d_gene: TRBD2; CDR3nt: TGTGCCAGCAGCTCAACTAGCGGGGTCTACAATGAGCAGTTCTTC; CDR3aa: CASSSTSGVYNEQFF
abundance: many; v_gene: TRBV2; j_gene: TRBJ1-2; d_gene: -; CDR3nt: TGTGCCTCTATCCTAGGGAGAAACTATGGCTACACCTTC; CDR3aa: CASILGRNYGYTF
abundance: many; v_gene: TRBV9; j_gene: TRBJ1-6; d_gene: -; CDR3nt: TGTGCCAGCAGCGTAGAAGGGGAGGGGTCACCCCTCCACTTT; CDR3aa: CASSVEGEGSPLHF
abundance: many; v_gene: TRBV29-1; j_gene: TRBJ1-2; d_gene: -; CDR3nt: TGCAGCGTTGCGAGGGGGGGTGGCTACACCTTC; CDR3aa: CSVARGGGYTF
abundance: -; v_gene: TRBV12-3/TRBV12-4; j_gene: TRBJ2-7; d_gene: -; CDR3nt: TGTGCCAGCAGCCGGGCAGGGGCCACGCGGGACGAGCAGTACTTC; CDR3aa: CASSRAGATRDEQYF
abundance: many; v_gene: TRBV9; j_gene: TRBJ2-1; d_gene: -; CDR3nt: TGTGCCAGCAGCCCCCGGACTAACTCCTACAATGAGCAGTTCTTC; CDR3aa: CASSPRTNSYNEQFF
abundance: few; v_gene: TRBV6-5; j_gene: TRBJ2-7; d_gene: -; CDR3nt: TGTGCCAGCAGCAATTCAATGGGGGGCAGGTACGAGCAGTACTTC; CDR3aa: CASSNSMGGRYEQYF
abundance: few; v_gene: TRBV2; j_gene: TRBJ2-2; d_gene: TRBD2; CDR3nt: TGTGCCAGCAGGGTTCAAGCGGGGGACACCGGGGAGCTGTTTTTT; CDR3aa: CASRVQAGDTGELFF
abundance: medium-sized; v_gene: TRBV6-6; j_gene: TRBJ2-3; d_gene: -; CDR3nt: TGTGCCAGCAGTTGGAGGGACCGCACAGATACGCAGTATTTT; CDR3aa: CASSWRDRTDTQYF
abundance: few; v_gene: TRBV11-2; j_gene: TRBJ2-2; d_gene: -; CDR3nt: TGTGCCAGCAGCTTCTATCAGACCGGGGAGCTGTTTTTT; CDR3aa: CASSFYQTGELFF
abundance: few; v_gene: TRBV27; j_gene: TRBJ2-7; d_gene: TRBD1; CDR3nt: TGTGCCAGCAGTCCGGGGACAGGGCAGACCTACGAGCAGTACTTC; CDR3aa: CASSPGTGQTYEQYF
abundance: few; v_gene: TRBV7-9; j_gene: TRBJ1-6; d_gene: -; CDR3nt: TGTGCCAGCAGCTTAATAGGGGTTGGAAATTCACCCCTCCACTTT; CDR3aa: CASSLIGVGNSPLHF